Presented here are 24 T cell receptor beta chains from one specimen sequenced in a study of blood T cells in healthy people across ages. Sample-barcoded 5' priming and a J-beta primer mix drove a second PCR of roughly 6 to 12 cycles. TCRdb re-derived calls from the 5' RACE reads in MiXCR, one entry per CDR3 protein. The sample has around 690,000 distinct CDR3 sequences; roughly 53% are singletons. Sequences were obtained from blood. Receptors were obtained from a man aged 55 to 70 in good health.

CDR3 DNA sequence: TGTGCCAGCAGTAGAACCGGGGCCACGAGGAATCAGCCCCAGCATTTT. It yields the protein CASSRTGATRNQPQHF. This chain links TRBV6-6 with TRBJ1-5, with a tentative D call TRBD1 (5 bases). Between the trimmed V and J ends, which lost 5 bases and 4 bases, there was a span of 18 bases. The CDR3 spans 16 residues. Germline values: CDR1 MNHNY, CDR2 SVGAGI (reference sequence).

To note about this clonotype: Given a much more abundant clone one base away, this may be a read error. This chain uses TRBV5-1 with TRBJ2-3; D is unclear. Germline V lookup: CDR1 SGHRS, CDR2 YFSETQ. The CDR3 runs to 14 residues. CDR3 coding DNA: TGCGCCAGCTGCTTGGGTTCGACCACAGATACGCAGTATTTT. This encodes CASCLGSTTDTQYF. Based on the CDR3 plus reference TRBV5-1 and TRBJ2-3, the full variable domain is KAGVTQTPRYLIKTRGQQVTLSCSPISGHRSVSWYQQTPGQGLQFLFEYFSETQRNKGNFPGRFSGRQFSNSRSEMNVSTLELGDSALYLCASCLGSTTDTQYFGPGTRLTVL.

The rearrangement links TRBV4-2 to TRBJ2-3; 15 nucleotides line up with TRBD2. This CDR3 region has 17 residues. V was pared by 11 bases and J by 0 bases, with 9 bases of the junction left unmatched. The germline V gene has CDR1 LGHNA and CDR2 YNFKEQ. The CDR3 protein is CAPMGTSGGKSTDTQYF. The CDR3 DNA reads TGTGCCCCGATGGGGACTAGCGGGGGGAAAAGCACAGATACGCAGTATTTT.

The chain combines TRBV29-1 with TRBJ2-3, with 7 bases matching TRBD2. Germline CDR1 SQVTM, CDR2 ANQGSEA. There are 14 residues in the CDR3. J was trimmed by 1 base and V by 1 base; bases with no gene match: 2. CDR3 nucleotides: TGCAGCGTTGAAGGGGCGGGGGGCACAGATACGCAGTATTTT. Amino acids: CSVEGAGGTDTQYF.

In DNA, the CDR3 is TGCGCCAGCAGCCGTGGGCAGGGGACCTTTGAAGATACGCAGTATTTT. It specifies CASSRGQGTFEDTQYF. The V gene is TRBV4-1, the J gene TRBJ2-3, with D perhaps TRBD1 (6 bases). CDR1 and CDR2 from the germline V gene are MGHRA and YSYEKL. Trimming cost V 4 bases and J 5 bases, with 19 bases left between them. The CDR3 contains 16 residues.

The chain joins TRBV2 to TRBJ1-2, with 12 positions matching TRBD1. The CDR3 extends over 13 amino acids. CDR1 and CDR2 (germline): SNHLY, FYNNEI. V shed 8 bases and J 3 bases; nucleotides not matched to a gene: 1. The CDR3, as DNA: TGTGCCAGCGGGACAGGGGGCGACTATGGCTACACCTTC. Its protein product is CASGTGGDYGYTF.

CDR3 amino acids: CAINPDGDSYNEQFF. CDR3 coding DNA: TGTGCCATCAACCCGGACGGGGACTCCTACAATGAGCAGTTCTTC. The V gene is TRBV10-3, the J gene TRBJ2-1; tentatively, D is TRBD2 (5 bases). Deletions cut 7 bases from V and 0 bases from J, with 13 bases between. The CDR3 length is 15 residues. CDR1 ENHRY and CDR2 SYGVKD come from the germline V gene.

In its sample, this clonotype was seen a few times. The chain's CDR3 is CSVGGTDTQYF. The CDR3 coding sequence is TGCAGCGTTGGGGGCACAGATACGCAGTATTTT. This chain connects TRBV29-1 to TRBJ2-3; D gene unclear. Germline values: CDR1 SQVTM, CDR2 ANQGSEA. The length of the CDR3 is 11 residues. V was pared by 4 bases and J by 1 base, with 3 bases between.

This chain uses TRBV29-1 with TRBJ2-3; possibly TRBD2 for D (5 bases). Trimming took 6 bases from V and 2 from J, leaving 12 bases between them. The CDR3 runs to 13 residues. In germline, CDR1 is SQVTM, CDR2 ANQGSEA. CDR3 nucleotides: TGCAGCGTAGGAGGTCACGCCACAGATACGCAGTATTTT. This sequence encodes CSVGGHATDTQYF.

This chain joins TRBV6-6 and TRBJ1-5; weak D call: TRBD1 (6 bases). Trimming left V 6 bases short and J 2 bases short, with 17 bases between. Germline-derived CDR1 and CDR2 are MNHNY and SVGAGI (reference sequence). This CDR3 comprises 16 residues. CDR3 nucleotide sequence: TGTGCCAGCAGCCTTAAGACAGGCATACGCAATCAGCCCCAGCATTTT. As protein: CASSLKTGIRNQPQHF.

The chain uses TRBV7-2 and TRBJ2-5; unclear D gene. CDR3 length: 14 residues. The germline CDR1 and CDR2 sequences are SGHTA and FQGNSA. The V and J ends lost 2 bases and 1 base respectively, with 8 bases between them. The CDR3, as DNA: TGTGCCAGCAGCTTATGGCGCACCCAAGAGACCCAGTACTTC. Amino acid sequence: CASSLWRTQETQYF.

This chain uses TRBV7-9 with TRBJ2-2; 7 nucleotides match TRBD1. Per the germline V gene, CDR1 is SEHNR and CDR2 is FQNEAQ (reference sequence). The V and J ends lost 3 bases and 2 bases, in that order; junction bases with no gene match: 3. CDR3 length: 15 residues. The CDR3 nucleotides read TGTGCCAGCAGCTTGAGGGGGCCTAACACCGGGGAGCTGTTTTTT. Its protein product is CASSLRGPNTGELFF.

V is TRBV5-5 and J is TRBJ1-5, with 10 bases matching TRBD1. Germline V gene lookup returns CDR1 SGHKS and CDR2 YYEKEE (reference sequence). The CDR3 has 15 amino acids. The V segment lost 2 bases and the J segment 2 bases; nucleotides outside the gene matches: 1. CDR3 in DNA: TGTGCCAGCAGCTTTGGGACAGGGGGCAATCAGCCCCAGCATTTT. Its protein is CASSFGTGGNQPQHF.

This clonotype was seen once. The chain recombines TRBV27 with TRBJ1-2; 7 positions match TRBD1. The ends lost 8 bases at V and 3 bases at J; junction bases unmatched: 9. Germline V gives CDR1 MNHEY, CDR2 SMNVEV (reference sequence). The length of the CDR3 is 14 residues. CDR3 region: CASGTGQSYYGYTF. CDR3 DNA sequence: TGTGCCAGCGGGACGGGACAGTCGTACTATGGCTACACCTTC.

As concerns this clonotype: A junction boundary mismatches the germline segment, possibly from a read error. The chain has TRBV19 and TRBJ1-2; no clear D gene. The CDR3 loop spans 12 amino acids. Germline CDR1 is LNHDA and CDR2 is SQIVND (reference sequence). In nucleotides, the CDR3 is TGTGCCAGTAGGATAGACAACTATGGCTACACCTTC. Amino acids: CASRIDNYGYTF.

The chain is built from TRBV5-1 and TRBJ2-5; 11 bases match TRBD1. From germline, CDR1 is SGHRS and CDR2 YFSETQ. The CDR3 covers 15 residues. V was clipped by 4 bases and J by 4 bases; unmatched bases: 6. The CDR3 loop reads CASSTGTGGRETQYF. The CDR3 nucleotides are TGCGCCAGCAGCACCGGGACAGGGGGAAGAGAGACCCAGTACTTC.

CDR3 bases: TGTGCCAGCAGCCGATCCACGGGACACCGGACCTCTGGGGCCAACGTCCTGACTTTC. It encodes CASSRSTGHRTSGANVLTF. The J gene is TRBJ2-6, the V gene TRBV3-1; weak D call: TRBD1 (6 bases). The CDR3 runs to 19 residues. Trimming removed 4 bases at V and 0 bases at J, with 19 bases between. Germline V lookup: CDR1 LGHDT, CDR2 YNNKEL (reference sequence).

This clonotype turned up a few times. This chain links TRBV5-5 with TRBJ2-5; D remains ambiguous. The ends were cut back, 0 bases at V and 2 bases at J, with 11 bases in the middle. This CDR3 region has 15 residues. Germline V gene data show CDR1 as SGHKS and CDR2 as YYEKEE (reference sequence). In nucleotides, the CDR3 is TGTGCCAGCAGCTTGGCTTGGTCCACGCAAGAGACCCAGTACTTC. Protein: CASSLAWSTQETQYF. Drawing the rest from reference TRBV5-5 and TRBJ2-5, the complete variable domain is DAGVTQSPTHLIKTRGQQVTLRCSPISGHKSVSWYQQVLGQGPQFIFQYYEKEERGRGNFPDRFSARQFPNYSSELNVNALLLGDSALYLCASSLAWSTQETQYFGPGTRLLVL.

This clonotype has a handful of counts. V is TRBV7-8 and J is TRBJ1-2; D is uncertain. The CDR3 spans 15 residues. Trimming removed 0 bases from V and 8 bases from J, with 16 bases in between. CDR1 and CDR2 from the germline V gene are SGHVS and FQNEAQ. CDR3 DNA: TGTGCCAGCAGCTTAGCGCGTGTAGGGCAAGGCGGCTACACCTTC. Its translation: CASSLARVGQGGYTF.

The sample holds a few counts of this clonotype. CDR3 nucleotide sequence: TGTGCCAGCTCACTCGGACTAGCGGGGGGACTGCAGGAGACCCAGTACTTC. Translation gives CASSLGLAGGLQETQYF. The rearrangement links TRBV18 to TRBJ2-5; 14 nucleotides agree with TRBD2. CDR1 is KGHSH, CDR2 LQKENI, per germline. The CDR3 is made up of 17 amino acids. V gave up 4 bases and J gave up 5 bases; unmatched junction bases: 9.

The chain has TRBV12-3 or TRBV12-4 and TRBJ2-5; D possibly uses TRBD1 or TRBD2 (6 bases each). Trimming took 4 bases from V and 3 from J, leaving 21 bases between them. The CDR3 totals 17 residues. As DNA, the CDR3 is TGTGCCAGCAGTTCGGACGGGGGACACACAGGGAAAGAGACCCAGTACTTC. This sequence encodes CASSSDGGHTGKETQYF.

Only a few counts were recorded for this clonotype. The chain joins TRBV4-1 to TRBJ2-7; D is unresolved. The germline V gene has CDR1 MGHRA and CDR2 YSYEKL. The CDR3 covers 13 residues. V dropped 0 bases and J dropped 6 bases, with 9 bases sitting between them. The CDR3 sequence: CASSQDPRREQYF. The CDR3 DNA reads TGCGCCAGCAGCCAAGATCCGCGCCGCGAGCAGTACTTC.

In the case of this clonotype: One base away lies a much larger clone, so this may be a sequencing read error. This chain joins TRBV18 and TRBJ2-7; no reliable D call. Per the germline V gene, CDR1 is KGHSH and CDR2 is LQKENI. CDR3 length: 12 residues. This chain's CDR3 is CAGSPGAYEQYF. CDR3 sequence (DNA): TGTGCCGGCTCACCTGGGGCCTACGAGCAGTACTTC.

The genes are TRBV9 and TRBJ1-4; no reliable D call. Deletions cut 2 bases from V and 7 bases from J, with 12 bases between. The CDR3 runs to 14 residues. Germline assignment: CDR1 SGDLS and CDR2 YYNGEE. The CDR3 loop reads CASSVQAHGEKLFF. The DNA of the CDR3 is TGTGCCAGCAGCGTCCAGGCGCACGGTGAAAAACTGTTTTTT.